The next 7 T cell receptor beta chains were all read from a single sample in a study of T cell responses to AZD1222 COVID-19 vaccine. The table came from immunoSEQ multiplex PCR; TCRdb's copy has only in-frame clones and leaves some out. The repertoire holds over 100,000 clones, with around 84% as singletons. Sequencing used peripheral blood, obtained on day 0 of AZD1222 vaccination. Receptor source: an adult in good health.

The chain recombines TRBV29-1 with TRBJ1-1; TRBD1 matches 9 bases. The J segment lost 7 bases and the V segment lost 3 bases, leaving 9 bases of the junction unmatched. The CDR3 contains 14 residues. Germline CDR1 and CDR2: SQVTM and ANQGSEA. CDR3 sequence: CSVDRGQGYGEAFF. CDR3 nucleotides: TGCAGCGTTGACCGAGGACAGGGGTACGGTGAAGCTTTCTTT.

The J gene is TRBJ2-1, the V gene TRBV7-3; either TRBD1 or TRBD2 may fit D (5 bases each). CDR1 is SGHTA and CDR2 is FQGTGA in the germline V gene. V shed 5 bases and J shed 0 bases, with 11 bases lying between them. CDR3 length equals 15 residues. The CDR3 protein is CASSPWGTSYNEQFF. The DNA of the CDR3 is TGTGCCAGCAGCCCCTGGGGGACCTCCTACAATGAGCAGTTCTTC. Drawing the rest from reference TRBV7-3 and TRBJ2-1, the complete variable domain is GAGVSQTPSNKVTEKGKYVELRCDPISGHTALYWYRQSLGQGPEFLIYFQGTGAADDSGLPNDRFFAVRPEGSVSTLKIQRTERGDSAVYLCASSPWGTSYNEQFFGPGTRLTVL.

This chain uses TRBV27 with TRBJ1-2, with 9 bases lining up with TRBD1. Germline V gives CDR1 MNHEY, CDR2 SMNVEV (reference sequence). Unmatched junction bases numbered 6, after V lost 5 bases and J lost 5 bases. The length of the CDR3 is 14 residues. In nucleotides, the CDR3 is TGTGCCAGCAGTGTGGGACAGGGTGCGTATGGCTACACCTTC. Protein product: CASSVGQGAYGYTF.

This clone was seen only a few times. The CDR3 reads CASRLRQLNQPQHF. Written as DNA, the CDR3 is TGTGCAAGTCGCCTACGACAGCTTAATCAGCCCCAGCATTTT. V and J are TRBV12-2 and TRBJ1-5; TRBD1, as called in the table, went unchecked against the DNA. TRBV12-2 is assigned pseudogene status. This CDR3 comprises 14 residues.

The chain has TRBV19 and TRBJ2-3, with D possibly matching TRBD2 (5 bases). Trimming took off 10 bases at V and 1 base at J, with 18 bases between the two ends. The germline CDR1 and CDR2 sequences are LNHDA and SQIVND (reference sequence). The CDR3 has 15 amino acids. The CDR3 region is CATSSEASGTDTQYF. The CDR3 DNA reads TGTGCCACCTCGTCGGAGGCTTCGGGCACAGATACGCAGTATTTT.

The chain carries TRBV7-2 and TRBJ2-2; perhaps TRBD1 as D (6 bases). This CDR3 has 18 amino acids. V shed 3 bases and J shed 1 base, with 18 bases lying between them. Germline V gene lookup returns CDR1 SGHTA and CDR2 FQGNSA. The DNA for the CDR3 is TGTGCCAGCAGCTTCGAACTCTACAGGGAATTGAACACCGGGGAGCTGTTTTTT. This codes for CASSFELYRELNTGELFF. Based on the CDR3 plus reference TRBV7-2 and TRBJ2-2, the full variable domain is GAGVSQSPSNKVTEKGKDVELRCDPISGHTALYWYRQSLGQGLEFLIYFQGNSAPDKSGLPSDRFSAERTGGSVSTLTIQRTQQEDSAVYLCASSFELYRELNTGELFFGEGSRLTVL.

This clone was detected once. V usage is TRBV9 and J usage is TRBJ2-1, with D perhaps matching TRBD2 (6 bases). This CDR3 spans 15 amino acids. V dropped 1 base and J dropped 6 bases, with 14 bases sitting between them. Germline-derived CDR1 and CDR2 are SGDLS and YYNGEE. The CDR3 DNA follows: TGTGCCAGCAGCGTATATGCGGGATCCCTCAATGAGCAGTTCTTC. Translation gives CASSVYAGSLNEQFF.